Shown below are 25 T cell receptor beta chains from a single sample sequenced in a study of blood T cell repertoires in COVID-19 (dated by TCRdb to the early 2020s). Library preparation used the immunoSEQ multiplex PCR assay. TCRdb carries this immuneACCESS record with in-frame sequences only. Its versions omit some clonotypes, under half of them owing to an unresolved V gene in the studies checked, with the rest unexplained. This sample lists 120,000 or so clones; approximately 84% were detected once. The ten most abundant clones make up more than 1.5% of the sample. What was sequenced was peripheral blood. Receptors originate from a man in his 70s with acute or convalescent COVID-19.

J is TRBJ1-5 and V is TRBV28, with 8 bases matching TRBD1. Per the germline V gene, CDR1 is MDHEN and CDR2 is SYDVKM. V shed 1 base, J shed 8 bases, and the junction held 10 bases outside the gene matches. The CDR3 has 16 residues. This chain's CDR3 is CASSLSWTGFREPQHF. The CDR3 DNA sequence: TGTGCCAGCAGTTTATCCTGGACAGGGTTTCGTGAGCCCCAGCATTTT.

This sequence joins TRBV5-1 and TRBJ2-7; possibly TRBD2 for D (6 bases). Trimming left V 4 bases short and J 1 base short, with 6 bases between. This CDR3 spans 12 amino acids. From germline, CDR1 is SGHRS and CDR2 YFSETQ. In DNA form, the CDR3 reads TGCGCCAGCAGCGGGGGGTCCTACGAGCAGTACTTC. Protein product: CASSGGSYEQYF.

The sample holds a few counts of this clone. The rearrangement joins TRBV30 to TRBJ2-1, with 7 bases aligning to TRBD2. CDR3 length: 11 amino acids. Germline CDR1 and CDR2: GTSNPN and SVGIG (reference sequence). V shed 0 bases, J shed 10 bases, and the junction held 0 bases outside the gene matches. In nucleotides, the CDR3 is TGTGCCTGGAGTGTGGGAGGGGAGCAGTTCTTC. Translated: CAWSVGGEQFF.

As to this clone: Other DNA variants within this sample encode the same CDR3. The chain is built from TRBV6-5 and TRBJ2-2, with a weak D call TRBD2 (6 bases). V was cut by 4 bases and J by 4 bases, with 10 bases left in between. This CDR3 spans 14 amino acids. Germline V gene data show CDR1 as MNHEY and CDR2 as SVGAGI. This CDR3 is CASSSTAGTGELFF. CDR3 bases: TGTGCCAGCAGTTCTACAGCGGGCACCGGGGAGCTGTTTTTT.

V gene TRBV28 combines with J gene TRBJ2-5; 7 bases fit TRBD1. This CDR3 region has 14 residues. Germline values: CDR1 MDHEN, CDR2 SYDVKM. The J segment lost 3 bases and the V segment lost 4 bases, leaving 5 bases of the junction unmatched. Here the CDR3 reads CASSSWTGKETQYF. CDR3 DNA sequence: TGTGCCAGCAGTTCGTGGACAGGCAAAGAGACCCAGTACTTC.

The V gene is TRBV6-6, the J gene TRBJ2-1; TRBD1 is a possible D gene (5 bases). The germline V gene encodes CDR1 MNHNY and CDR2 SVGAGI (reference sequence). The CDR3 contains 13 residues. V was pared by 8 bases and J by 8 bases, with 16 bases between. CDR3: CASGTQGYYEQFF. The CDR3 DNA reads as TGTGCCAGCGGCACCCAGGGATATTATGAGCAGTTCTTC.

Here the CDR3 DNA reads TGTGCCAGCAGTGAACCGGGTTTTGGATCACCCCTCCACTTT. Its protein product is CASSEPGFGSPLHF. The V call is TRBV6-1, the J call TRBJ1-6; D not resolved. Germline-derived CDR1 and CDR2 are MNHNS and SASEGT. This CDR3 spans 14 amino acids. V was cut by 2 bases and J by 10 bases, with 12 bases left in between.

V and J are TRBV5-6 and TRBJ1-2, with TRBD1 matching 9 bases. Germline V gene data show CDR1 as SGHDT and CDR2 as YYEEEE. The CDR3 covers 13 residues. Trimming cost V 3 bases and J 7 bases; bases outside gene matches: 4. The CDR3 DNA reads TGTGCCAGCAGCTGGGACAGGGTCAGTGGCTACACCTTC. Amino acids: CASSWDRVSGYTF.

The CDR3 spells CASRVSPGNEQFF. As DNA, the CDR3 is TGCGCCAGCAGGGTGTCCCCAGGCAATGAGCAGTTCTTC. The chain couples TRBV5-1 to TRBJ2-1; D is undetermined. CDR1 SGHRS and CDR2 YFSETQ come from the germline V gene. V was clipped by 5 bases and J by 6 bases, with 12 bases between them. The CDR3 is 13 residues long.

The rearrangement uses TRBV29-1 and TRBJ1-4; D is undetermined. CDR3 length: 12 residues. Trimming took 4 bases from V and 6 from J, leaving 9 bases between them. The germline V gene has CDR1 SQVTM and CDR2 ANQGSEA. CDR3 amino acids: CSVAGNDEKLFF. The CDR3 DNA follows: TGCAGCGTTGCCGGGAACGATGAAAAACTGTTTTTT.

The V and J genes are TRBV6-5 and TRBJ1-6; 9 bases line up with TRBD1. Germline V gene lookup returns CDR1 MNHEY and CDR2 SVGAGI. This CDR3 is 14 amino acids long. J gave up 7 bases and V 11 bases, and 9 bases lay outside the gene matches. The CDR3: CAAGRGQGNSPLHF. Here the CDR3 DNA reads TGTGCCGCCGGAAGAGGACAGGGGAATTCACCCCTCCACTTT.

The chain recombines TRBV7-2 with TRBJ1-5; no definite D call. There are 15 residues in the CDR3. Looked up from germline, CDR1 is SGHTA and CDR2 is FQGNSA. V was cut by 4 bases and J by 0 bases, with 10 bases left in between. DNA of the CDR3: TGTGCCAGCAGCTGGGCGCCGTCTAGCAATCAGCCCCAGCATTTT. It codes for CASSWAPSSNQPQHF.

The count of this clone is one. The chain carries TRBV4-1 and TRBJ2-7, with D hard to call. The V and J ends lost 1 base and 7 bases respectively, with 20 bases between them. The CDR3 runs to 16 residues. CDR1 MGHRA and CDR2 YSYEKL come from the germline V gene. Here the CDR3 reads CASSQVKTAAPNEQYF. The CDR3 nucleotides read TGCGCCAGCAGCCAAGTGAAAACGGCGGCACCTAATGAGCAGTACTTC.

CDR3 nucleotide sequence: TGTGCCAGCAGCTTAGATCCTCGGGACATTCGGGGCCACGAGCAGTACTTC. Encoded protein: CASSLDPRDIRGHEQYF. This rearrangement joins TRBV11-2 to TRBJ2-7; maybe TRBD1 (6 bases). Germline V CDR1 and CDR2: SGHAT, FQNNGV. The V end was cut by 0 bases, the J end by 5 bases, with 20 bases between. This CDR3 comprises 17 residues. Looking up the rest from reference TRBV11-2 and TRBJ2-7 gives the full variable domain: EAGVAQSPRYKIIEKRQSVAFWCNPISGHATLYWYQQILGQGPKLLIQFQNNGVVDDSQLPKDRFSAERLKGVDSTLKIQPAKLEDSAVYLCASSLDPRDIRGHEQYFGPGTRLTVT.

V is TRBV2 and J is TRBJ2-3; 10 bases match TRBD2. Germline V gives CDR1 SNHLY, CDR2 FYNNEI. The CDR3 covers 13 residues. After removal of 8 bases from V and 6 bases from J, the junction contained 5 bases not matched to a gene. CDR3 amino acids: CASQRGGMDTQYF. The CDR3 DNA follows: TGTGCCAGCCAGCGGGGGGGGATGGATACGCAGTATTTT.

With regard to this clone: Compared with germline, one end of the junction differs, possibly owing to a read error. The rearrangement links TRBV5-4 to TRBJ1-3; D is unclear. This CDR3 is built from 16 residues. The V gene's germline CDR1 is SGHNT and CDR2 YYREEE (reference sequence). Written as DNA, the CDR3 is TGTGCCAGCAGCACGGATCCCGGCAGATTTGGAGACACCATATATTTT. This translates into CASSTDPGRFGDTIYF.

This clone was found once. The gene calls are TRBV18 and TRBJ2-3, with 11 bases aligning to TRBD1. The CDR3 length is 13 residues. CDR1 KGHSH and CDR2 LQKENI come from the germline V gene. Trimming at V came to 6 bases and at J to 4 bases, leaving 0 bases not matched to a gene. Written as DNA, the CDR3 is TGTGCCAGCTCGGGACAGGGGGCAGATACGCAGTATTTT. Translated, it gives CASSGQGADTQYF.

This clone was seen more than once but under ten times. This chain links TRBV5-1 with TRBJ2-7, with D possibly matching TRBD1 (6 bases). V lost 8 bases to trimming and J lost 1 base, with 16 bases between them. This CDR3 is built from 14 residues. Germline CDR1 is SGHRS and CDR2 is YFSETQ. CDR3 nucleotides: TGCGCCAGTAGATTATTAACAGGGTCCTACGAGCAGTACTTC. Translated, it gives CASRLLTGSYEQYF.

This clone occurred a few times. CDR3 amino acids: CASSPQSRGGKNTEAFF. CDR3 sequence (DNA): TGTGCCAGCAGCCCCCAGTCCAGGGGCGGTAAGAACACTGAAGCTTTCTTT. The gene calls are TRBV7-2 and TRBJ1-1; the D gene is possibly TRBD1 (6 bases). V was clipped by 5 bases and J by 1 base, with 20 bases between them. Germline V gene sequence: CDR1 SGHTA, CDR2 FQGNSA. The CDR3 is 17 residues long.

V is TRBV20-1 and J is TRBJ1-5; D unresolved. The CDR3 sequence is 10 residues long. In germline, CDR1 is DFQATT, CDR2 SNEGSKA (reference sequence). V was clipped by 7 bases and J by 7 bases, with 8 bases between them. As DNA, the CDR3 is TGCAGTGTACGCGGACAGCCCCAGCATTTT. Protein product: CSVRGQPQHF.

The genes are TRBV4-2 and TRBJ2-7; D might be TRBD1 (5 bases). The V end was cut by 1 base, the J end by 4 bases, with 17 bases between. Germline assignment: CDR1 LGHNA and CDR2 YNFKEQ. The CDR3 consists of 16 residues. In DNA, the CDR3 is TGTGCCAGCAGCCAAGGCCAGGGTACATTATCTTACGAGCAGTACTTC. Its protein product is CASSQGQGTLSYEQYF.

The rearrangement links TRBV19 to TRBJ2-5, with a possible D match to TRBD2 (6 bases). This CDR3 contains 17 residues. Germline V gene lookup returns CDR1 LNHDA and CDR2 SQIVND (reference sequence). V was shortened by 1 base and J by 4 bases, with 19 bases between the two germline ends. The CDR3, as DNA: TGTGCCAGTAGTATAGGCCCCCTGGACGGGACTCGAGAGACCCAGTACTTC. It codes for CASSIGPLDGTRETQYF.

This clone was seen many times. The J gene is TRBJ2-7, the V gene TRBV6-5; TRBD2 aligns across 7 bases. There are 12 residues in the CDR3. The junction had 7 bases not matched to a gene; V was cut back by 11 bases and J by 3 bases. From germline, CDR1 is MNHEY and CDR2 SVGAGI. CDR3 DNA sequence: TGTGCCGCGGGGGAGAGGGGCTACGAGCAGTACTTC. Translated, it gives CAAGERGYEQYF.

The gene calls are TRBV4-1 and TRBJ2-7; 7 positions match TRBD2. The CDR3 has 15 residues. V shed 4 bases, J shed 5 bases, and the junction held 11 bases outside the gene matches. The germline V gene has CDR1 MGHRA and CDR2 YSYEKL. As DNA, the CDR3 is TGCGCCAGCAGCCCCCATCGGGAGGTGAGGAACGAGCAGTACTTC. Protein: CASSPHREVRNEQYF.

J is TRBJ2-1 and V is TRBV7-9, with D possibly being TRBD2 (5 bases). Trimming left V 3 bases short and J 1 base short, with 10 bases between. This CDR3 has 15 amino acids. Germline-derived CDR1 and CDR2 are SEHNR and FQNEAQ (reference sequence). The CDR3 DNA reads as TGTGCCAGCAGCTTTAGGACTCTGTCCTACAATGAGCAGTTCTTC. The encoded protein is CASSFRTLSYNEQFF.